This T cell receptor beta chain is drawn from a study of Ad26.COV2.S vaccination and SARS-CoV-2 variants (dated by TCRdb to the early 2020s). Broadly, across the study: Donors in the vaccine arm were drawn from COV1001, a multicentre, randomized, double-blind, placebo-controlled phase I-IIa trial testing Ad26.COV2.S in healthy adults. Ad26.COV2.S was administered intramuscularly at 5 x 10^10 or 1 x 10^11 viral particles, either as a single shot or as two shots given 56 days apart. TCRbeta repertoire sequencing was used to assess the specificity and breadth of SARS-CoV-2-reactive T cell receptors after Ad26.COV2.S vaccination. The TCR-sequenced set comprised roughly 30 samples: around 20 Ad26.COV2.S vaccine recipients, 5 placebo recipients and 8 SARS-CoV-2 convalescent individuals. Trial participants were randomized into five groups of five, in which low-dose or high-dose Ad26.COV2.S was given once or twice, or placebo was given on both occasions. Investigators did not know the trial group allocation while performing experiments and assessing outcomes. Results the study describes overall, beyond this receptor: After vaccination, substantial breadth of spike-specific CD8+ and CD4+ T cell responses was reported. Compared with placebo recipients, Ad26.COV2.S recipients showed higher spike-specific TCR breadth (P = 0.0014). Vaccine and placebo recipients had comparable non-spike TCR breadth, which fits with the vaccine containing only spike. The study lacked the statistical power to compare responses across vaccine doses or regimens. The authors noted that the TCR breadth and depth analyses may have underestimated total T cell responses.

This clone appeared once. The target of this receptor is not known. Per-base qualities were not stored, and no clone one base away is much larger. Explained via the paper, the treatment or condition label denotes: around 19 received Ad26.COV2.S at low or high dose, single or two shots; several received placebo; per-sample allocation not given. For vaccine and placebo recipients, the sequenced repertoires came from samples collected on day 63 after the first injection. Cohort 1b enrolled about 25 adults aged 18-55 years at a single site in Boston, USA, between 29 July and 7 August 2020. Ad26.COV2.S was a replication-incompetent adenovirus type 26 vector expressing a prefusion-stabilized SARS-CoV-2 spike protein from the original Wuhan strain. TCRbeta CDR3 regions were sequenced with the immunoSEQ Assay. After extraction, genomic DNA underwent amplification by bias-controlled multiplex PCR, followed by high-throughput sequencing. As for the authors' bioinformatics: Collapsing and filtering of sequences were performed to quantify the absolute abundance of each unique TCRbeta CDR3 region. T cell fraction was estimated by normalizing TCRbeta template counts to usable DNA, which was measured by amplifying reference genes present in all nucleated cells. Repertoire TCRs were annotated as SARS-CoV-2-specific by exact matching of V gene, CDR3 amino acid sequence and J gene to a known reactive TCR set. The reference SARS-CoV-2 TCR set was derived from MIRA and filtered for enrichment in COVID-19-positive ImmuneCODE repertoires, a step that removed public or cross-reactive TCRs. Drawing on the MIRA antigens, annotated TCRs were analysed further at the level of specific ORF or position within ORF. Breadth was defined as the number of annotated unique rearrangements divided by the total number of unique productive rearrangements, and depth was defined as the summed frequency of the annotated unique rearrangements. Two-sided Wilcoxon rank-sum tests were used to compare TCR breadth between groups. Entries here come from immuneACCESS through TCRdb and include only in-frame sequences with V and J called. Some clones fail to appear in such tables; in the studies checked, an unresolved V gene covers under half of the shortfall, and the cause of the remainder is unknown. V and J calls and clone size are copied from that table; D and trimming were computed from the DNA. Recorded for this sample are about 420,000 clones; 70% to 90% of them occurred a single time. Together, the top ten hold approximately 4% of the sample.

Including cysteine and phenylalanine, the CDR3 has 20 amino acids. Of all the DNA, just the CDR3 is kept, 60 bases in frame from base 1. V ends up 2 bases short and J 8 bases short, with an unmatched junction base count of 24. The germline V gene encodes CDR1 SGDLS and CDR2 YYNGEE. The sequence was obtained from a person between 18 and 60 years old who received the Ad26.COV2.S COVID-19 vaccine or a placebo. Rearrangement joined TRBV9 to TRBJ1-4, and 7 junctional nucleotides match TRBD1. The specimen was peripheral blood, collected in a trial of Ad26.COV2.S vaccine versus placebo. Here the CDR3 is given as CASSVGPIDVTGSDREKLFF. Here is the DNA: TGTGCCAGCAGCGTCGGCCCGATAGACGTGACAGGGTCTGATCGAGAAAAACTGTTTTTT.